A selection of T cell receptor beta chains follows, all from one sample in a study of cytomegalovirus exposure and HLA in healthy donors. Data came from immunoSEQ multiplex PCR; TCRdb stores just in-frame clones and leaves some out. The table lists about 270,000 clones, under 80% of them singletons, with approximately 2.1% in the top ten. The sequenced sample was PBMCs. These receptor sequences come from a female donor in good health and CMV-seronegative. Each CDR3 is given with its conserved first and last residue. The order of the fields is D gene, V gene, clone size, J gene, CDR3 DNA, CDR3 protein. D genes are given only for firm matches. Only some rows state a clone size, as once, few, many or a class for expanded clones.

NA	TRBV21-1	NA	TRBJ2-4	TGTGCCAGCAGCCCAAAGGAGGAGGACGGACAGCCTAGACGCCTAGCCAAAAACATTCAGTACTTC	CASSPKEEDGQPRRLAKNIQYF
NA	TRBV27	NA	TRBJ1-1	TGTGCCAGCAGTTTACTCTACGGCACTGAAGCTTTCTTT	CASSLLYGTEAFF
TRBD1	TRBV28	NA	TRBJ2-7	TGTGCCAGCAGTCCCGGGACAGGGGGCTACGAGCAGTACTTC	CASSPGTGGYEQYF
NA	TRBV5-6	NA	TRBJ2-7	TGTGCCAGCAGCTTGTACCCAGGTTTGGAAGAGCAGTACTTC	CASSLYPGLEEQYF
TRBD1	TRBV5-4	NA	TRBJ2-7	TGTGCCAGCAGCGGGGACAGGGGGTACGAGCAGTACTTC	CASSGDRGYEQYF
NA	TRBV5-1	NA	TRBJ1-6	TGCGCCAGCAGCCAGGATTTTGTGGTCTCACCCCTCCACTTT	CASSQDFVVSPLHF
NA	TRBV29-1	NA	TRBJ2-2	TGCAGCGTCCGGAGGGGGAACACCGGGGAGCTGTTTTTT	CSVRRGNTGELFF
NA	TRBV15	NA	TRBJ2-3	TGTGCCACCAGCAGAGTCGGGACTGAGGGCACAGATACGCAGTATTTT	CATSRVGTEGTDTQYF
TRBD1	TRBV15	NA	TRBJ1-1	TGTGCCACCAGCAGGCCGGGACAGGGGGCGAGGATGAACACTGAAGCTTTCTTT	CATSRPGQGARMNTEAFF
NA	TRBV2	NA	TRBJ1-1	TGTGCCAGCAGTGAAGCCTTGAACACTGAAGCTTTCTTT	CASSEALNTEAFF
NA	TRBV29-1	NA	TRBJ1-5	TGCAGCGTTGTTGTAACTCCAAATCAGCCCCAGCATTTT	CSVVVTPNQPQHF
TRBD2	TRBV4-1	NA	TRBJ2-7	TGCGCCAGCAGCCCAACTAGCGGCTACGACGAGCAGTACTTC	CASSPTSGYDEQYF
NA	TRBV6-1	NA	TRBJ2-7	TGTGCCAGCAGTGAGCCCCGCGTCGAGCAGTACTTC	CASSEPRVEQYF
NA	TRBV5-1	NA	TRBJ1-3	TGCGCCAGCAGCTTTTATGGAGATCCGGGAAACACCATATATTTT	CASSFYGDPGNTIYF
NA	TRBV27	NA	TRBJ1-1	TGTGCCAGCAGTTTGAACAGGGCAGTTAAGACTGAAGCTTTCTTT	CASSLNRAVKTEAFF
TRBD1	TRBV28	NA	TRBJ2-3	TGTGCCAGCAACCTACCGGGACAGGGGTCGACAGATACGCAGTATTTT	CASNLPGQGSTDTQYF
NA	TRBV5-6	NA	TRBJ1-2	TGTGCCAGCAGTGGGCAGGATAATGGCTACACCTTC	CASSGQDNGYTF
TRBD2	TRBV4-2	NA	TRBJ2-5	TGTGCCAGCAGCCAAGACATTGGCCTAGCGGGAGGCCAAGAGACCCAGTACTTC	CASSQDIGLAGGQETQYF
TRBD1	TRBV5-1	NA	TRBJ1-2	TGCGCCAGCAGCTTGGCCGAGTGGGGACAGGCTCAAGTTAGTGGCTATGGCTACACCTTC	CASSLAEWGQAQVSGYGYTF
TRBD1	TRBV2	once	TRBJ1-1	TGTGCCAGCAGGACTACGACAGGGGCGAACACTGAAGCTTTCTTT	CASRTTTGANTEAFF
TRBD1	TRBV2	NA	TRBJ2-7	TGTGCCAGCGTCCCGGGACAGGGCTTCCCCTACGAGCAGTACTTC	CASVPGQGFPYEQYF
TRBD1	TRBV19	NA	TRBJ2-7	TGTGCCAGTATGGGACAGGGTGCAACCTACGAGCAGTACTTC	CASMGQGATYEQYF
NA	TRBV10-3	NA	TRBJ2-3	TGTGCCATCAGGGACAGTTTAAACACAGATACGCAGTATTTT	CAIRDSLNTDTQYF
NA	TRBV7-9	NA	TRBJ1-1	TGTGCCAGCAGCTTAGTCAAACGCAGTGAAGCTTTCTTT	CASSLVKRSEAFF
NA	TRBV10-1	few	TRBJ2-1	TGCGCCAGCAGTGACAACGGGGAGTCCAGCCAGAATGAGCAGTTCTTC	CASSDNGESSQNEQFF
NA	TRBV25-1	NA	TRBJ2-6	TGTGCCAGCAGTGATCTCTTCTCTGGGGCCAACGTCCTGACTTTC	CASSDLFSGANVLTF
TRBD2	TRBV11-2	NA	TRBJ2-7	TGTGCCAGCAGCTTAGATCGGTGGGCGGGAGGGTTTCACTACGAGCAGTACTTC	CASSLDRWAGGFHYEQYF
TRBD1	TRBV7-3	NA	TRBJ2-7	TGTGCCAGCAGCGAGCCAGGGGGTGAAAAGTACTTC	CASSEPGGEKYF
NA	TRBV28	NA	TRBJ2-5	TGTGCCAGCAGAGAATTTATAGACAGGGAGACCCAGTACTTC	CASREFIDRETQYF
TRBD1	TRBV2	few	TRBJ2-7	TGTGCCAGCAGTCCGGGCCGGCGGACAGGGCCTCTTTACTCCTACGAGCAGTACTTC	CASSPGRRTGPLYSYEQYF
NA	TRBV7-8	NA	TRBJ2-1	TGTGCCAGCAGCTTAGCTCCGTCGGGTGTGGGGGGCTACAATGAGCAGTTCTTC	CASSLAPSGVGGYNEQFF
TRBD1	TRBV9	NA	TRBJ2-7	TGTGCCAGCAGCGTTGACAGGGGGTCCTACGAGCAGTACTTC	CASSVDRGSYEQYF
NA	TRBV28	NA	TRBJ1-4	TGTGCCATTGGCGGGGGAACTAATGAAAAACTGTTTTTT	CAIGGGTNEKLFF